The TCR beta chain under discussion was sequenced for a study of T cell responses to AZD1222 COVID-19 vaccine. In regard to this clone: The target antigen is unknown. A read error may account for a junction end that differs from germline.

Findings and caveats of the study: Samples come after the peak T cell response, not at day 14. Donors in the cohort were predominantly white British and more often female, and clonal diversity was possibly underestimated. Breadth and depth of Spike-specific TCRs rose after two AZD1222 doses. Close to half of spike-specific TCRs reportedly recognize unmutated variant regions.

Using immunoSEQ multiplex PCR, the repertoire was profiled, and TCRdb retains in-frame clones only, with some absent. The sample lists about 18,000 clones, around nine tenths seen once, with 8.7% in the top ten. The source is an adult who received the AZD1222 COVID-19 vaccine. This sample comprised peripheral blood, obtained 28 days after the second AZD1222 dose.

The CDR3 DNA is TGTGCCATCAGCGAGTGGGGGGATCAGCCCCAGCATTTT. Translated: CAISEWGDQPQHF. The rearrangement links TRBV10-3 to TRBJ1-5; possibly TRBD1 for D (5 bases). Germline CDR1 and CDR2: ENHRY and SYGVKD. The CDR3 is made up of 13 amino acids.